This is a list of T cell receptor beta chains from one sample in a study of blood T cell repertoires in COVID-19. Method: immunoSEQ multiplex PCR; TCRdb's copy keeps in-frame clones and lacks some. The sample has roughly 56,000 clones, 89% seen once. Sequencing was done on a sample of peripheral blood. The receptors derive from a human donor in a cohort sampled during active COVID-19. Each CDR3 is given with its conserved first and last residue. Each record gives: clone size, D gene, J gene, V gene, CDR3 protein, CDR3 DNA. D genes are given only for firm matches. The size entry is marked missing in some rows and otherwise reads once, few, many or a size class.

- | - | TRBJ1-5 | TRBV3-1/TRBV3-2 | CASSPTSVANQPQHF | TGTGCCAGCAGTCCAACGTCAGTCGCCAATCAGCCCCAGCATTTT
once | - | TRBJ2-1 | TRBV7-2 | CASSSEQGSYNEQFF | TGTGCCAGCAGCTCGGAGCAGGGATCCTACAATGAGCAGTTCTTC
once | - | TRBJ2-3 | TRBV3-1/TRBV3-2 | CASSQGAGTDTQYF | TGTGCCAGCAGCCAAGGTGCGGGAACAGATACGCAGTATTTT
- | - | TRBJ1-2 | TRBV30 | CAWIPILGGYGYTF | TGTGCCTGGATCCCCATCCTGGGAGGGTATGGCTACACCTTC
- | TRBD1 | TRBJ1-5 | TRBV6-5 | CASRVTGGGGQPQHF | TGTGCCAGCAGAGTGACAGGGGGCGGTGGGCAGCCCCAGCATTTT
- | - | TRBJ1-1 | TRBV14 | CAKGGESNTEAFF | TGTGCCAAAGGCGGGGAGTCGAACACTGAAGCTTTCTTT
few | TRBD1 | TRBJ1-5 | TRBV3-1/TRBV3-2 | CASSQEGPGQGPISNQPQHF | TGTGCCAGCAGCCAAGAAGGTCCGGGACAGGGACCGATTAGCAATCAGCCCCAGCATTTT
- | TRBD1 | TRBJ2-1 | TRBV19 | CASSLGQGKDNEQFF | TGTGCCAGTAGCCTTGGACAGGGAAAGGACAATGAGCAGTTCTTC
once | - | TRBJ2-3 | TRBV10-3 | CAISESRRLTTDTQYF | TGTGCCATCAGTGAGAGCCGTAGACTCACCACAGATACGCAGTATTTT
once | - | TRBJ1-2 | TRBV3-1/TRBV3-2 | CASSPSKRWAGRSHNYGYTF | TGTGCCAGCAGCCCAAGCAAAAGGTGGGCAGGGCGGTCTCATAACTATGGCTACACCTTC
- | TRBD1 | TRBJ2-3 | TRBV9 | CASSVVGTGPSPLGSTQYF | TGTGCCAGCAGCGTAGTTGGGACAGGGCCCTCCCCTCTTGGTAGTACGCAGTATTTT
- | TRBD2 | TRBJ2-2 | TRBV4-2 | CASSHRPSGGADAGELFF | TGTGCCAGCAGCCACCGCCCTAGCGGGGGGGCCGATGCCGGGGAGCTGTTTTTT
- | - | TRBJ1-2 | TRBV12-3/TRBV12-4 | CASSFGRVYGYTF | TGTGCCAGCAGTTTTGGCAGGGTCTATGGCTACACCTTC
- | TRBD1 | TRBJ1-2 | TRBV12-5 | CASGLPTQTGAQRGGNYGYTF | TGTGCTAGTGGTTTGCCTACCCAAACAGGGGCCCAACGGGGGGGCAACTATGGCTACACCTTC
- | TRBD1 | TRBJ1-1 | TRBV11-3 | CASSFGTGHEAFF | TGTGCCAGCAGCTTCGGGACAGGGCACGAAGCTTTCTTT
- | TRBD1 | TRBJ1-6 | TRBV5-1 | CASSPLGTGGSPLHF | TGCGCCAGCAGCCCACTTGGGACAGGGGGCTCACCCCTCCACTTT
- | TRBD2 | TRBJ2-1 | TRBV7-9 | CASSSPGGSYNEQFF | TGTGCCAGCAGCTCCCCGGGGGGGTCCTACAATGAGCAGTTCTTC
- | TRBD2 | TRBJ2-7 | TRBV29-1 | CSVSGTSGSYEQYF | TGCAGCGTGTCCGGGACTAGCGGCTCCTACGAGCAGTACTTC
once | - | TRBJ2-7 | TRBV6-5 | CASTTRDKKYEQYF | TGTGCCAGCACGACCCGGGACAAGAAATACGAGCAGTACTTC
- | TRBD1 | TRBJ1-5 | TRBV7-8 | CASSSRDSSNQPQHF | TGTGCCAGCAGCTCCCGGGACAGCAGCAATCAGCCCCAGCATTTT
few | TRBD1 | TRBJ2-1 | TRBV6-2/TRBV6-3 | CASSPILGQGGTNEQFF | TGTGCCAGCAGTCCCATCCTCGGACAGGGTGGTACGAATGAGCAGTTCTTC
- | TRBD1 | TRBJ1-1 | TRBV19 | CASSIPAGGNTEAFF | TGTGCCAGTAGTATCCCAGCAGGGGGGAACACTGAAGCTTTCTTT